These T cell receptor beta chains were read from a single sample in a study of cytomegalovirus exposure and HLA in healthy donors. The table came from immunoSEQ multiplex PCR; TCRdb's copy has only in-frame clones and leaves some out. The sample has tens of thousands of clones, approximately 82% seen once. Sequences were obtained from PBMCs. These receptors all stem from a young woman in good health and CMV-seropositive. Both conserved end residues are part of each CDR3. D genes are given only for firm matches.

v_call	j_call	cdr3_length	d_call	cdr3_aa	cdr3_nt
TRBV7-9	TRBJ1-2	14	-	CASSLDTGIRGYTF	TGTGCCAGCAGCTTAGATACGGGGATACGTGGCTACACCTTC
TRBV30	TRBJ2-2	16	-	CAWTPLQGSSVGELFF	TGTGCCTGGACTCCCCTCCAGGGGTCGAGCGTCGGGGAGCTGTTTTTT
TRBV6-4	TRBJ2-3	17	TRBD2	CASSDSGGLAGVDTQYF	TGTGCCAGCAGTGACTCCGGGGGACTAGCGGGGGTAGATACGCAGTATTTT
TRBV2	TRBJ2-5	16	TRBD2	CASRVRAGGGRETQYF	TGTGCCAGCAGGGTTCGAGCGGGAGGGGGTCGTGAGACCCAGTACTTC
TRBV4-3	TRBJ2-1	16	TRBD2	CASSQDAGGGANEQFF	TGCGCCAGCAGCCAAGATGCCGGCGGGGGGGCCAATGAGCAGTTCTTC
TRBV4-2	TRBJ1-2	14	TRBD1	CASSQGGQVYGYTF	TGTGCCAGCAGCCAAGGAGGACAGGTCTATGGCTACACCTTC
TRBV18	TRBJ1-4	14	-	CASSQAGFSEKLFF	TGTGCCAGCTCACAGGCGGGGTTCTCTGAAAAACTGTTTTTT
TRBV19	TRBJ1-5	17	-	CASSPLHSAAINQPQHF	TGTGCCAGTAGTCCTCTACATTCGGCAGCGATCAATCAGCCCCAGCATTTT
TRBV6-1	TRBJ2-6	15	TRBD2	CASRAGGSGANVLTF	TGTGCCAGCAGGGCCGGGGGGAGCGGGGCCAACGTCCTGACTTTC
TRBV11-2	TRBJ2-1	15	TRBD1	CASSYRDRGNNEQFF	TGTGCCAGCAGCTACCGGGACAGGGGAAACAATGAGCAGTTCTTC
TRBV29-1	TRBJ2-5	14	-	CSVREYAQQETQYF	TGCAGCGTACGGGAATACGCACAGCAAGAGACCCAGTACTTC